This TCR beta chain was profiled in a study of cytomegalovirus exposure and HLA in healthy donors. The donors gave bone marrow, and they were healthy. Remarks on this clone: As yet, its antigen is unknown.

Deletions cut 4 bases from V and 4 bases from J, with 15 bases between. Germline CDR1 is SGDLS and CDR2 is YYNGEE. This CDR3 has 15 residues. Study results and limitations: Some public TCRs appeared in many individuals, while most sequences were rare. 87-base-pair reads could not separate some V segments, including TRBV6-2 and TRBV6-3.

Vbeta (60) and Jbeta (13) primers were used in the PCR. Only in-frame clones appear in the TCRdb table, and some are missing; sequencing was by immunoSEQ multiplex PCR. The data contain 100,000 to 150,000 clones, 81% of them singletons. V gene TRBV9 combines with J gene TRBJ1-3; maybe TRBD1 (5 bases). This sequence was found in a man younger than 35 in good health and CMV-seronegative. The sequencing sample was made of PBMCs. CDR3 DNA sequence: TGTGCCAGCAGCCCCCGGGGGGGGATAGGAAACACCATATATTTT. Protein product: CASSPRGGIGNTIYF.